The source of this TCR beta chain is a study of T cells after yellow fever vaccination. TCRdb fed the 5' RACE reads into MiXCR, producing one record per CDR3 protein. This sample has 350,000 or so distinct CDR3 sequences, with about 8.3% found just once. The CDR3 has 16 residues. Germline V gene sequence: CDR1 SGHRS, CDR2 YFSETQ. V lost 4 bases and J 1 base, leaving 15 bases between the germline ends. Source: PBMCs, taken approximately 47 days after the first yellow fever vaccination. The sequence was collected from a man aged 18 to 35 who received the YFV17D yellow fever vaccine. The chain combines TRBV5-1 with TRBJ2-1; D is tentatively TRBD1 or TRBD2 (5 bases each). CDR3 in DNA: TGCGCCAGCAGCCCCCGGGTGGGGGTTTCCTACAATGAGCAGTTCTTC. Protein: CASSPRVGVSYNEQFF.